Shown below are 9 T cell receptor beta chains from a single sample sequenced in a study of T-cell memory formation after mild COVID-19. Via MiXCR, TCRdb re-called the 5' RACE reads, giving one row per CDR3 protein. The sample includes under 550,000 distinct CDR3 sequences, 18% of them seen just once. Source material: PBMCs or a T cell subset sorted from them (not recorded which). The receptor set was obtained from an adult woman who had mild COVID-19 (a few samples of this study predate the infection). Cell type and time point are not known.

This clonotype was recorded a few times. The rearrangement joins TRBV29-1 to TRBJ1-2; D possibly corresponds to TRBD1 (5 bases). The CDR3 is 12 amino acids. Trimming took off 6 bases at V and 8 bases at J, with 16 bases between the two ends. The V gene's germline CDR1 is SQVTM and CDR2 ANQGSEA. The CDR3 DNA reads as TGCAGCGTCCACGACAGAATGGGGGGCTACACCTTC. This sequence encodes CSVHDRMGGYTF. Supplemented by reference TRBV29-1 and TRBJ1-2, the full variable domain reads SAVISQKPSRDICQRGTSLTIQCQVDSQVTMMFWYRQQPGQSLTLIATANQGSEATYESGFVIDKFPISRPNLTFSTLTVSNMSPEDSSIYLCSVHDRMGGYTFGSGTRLTVV.

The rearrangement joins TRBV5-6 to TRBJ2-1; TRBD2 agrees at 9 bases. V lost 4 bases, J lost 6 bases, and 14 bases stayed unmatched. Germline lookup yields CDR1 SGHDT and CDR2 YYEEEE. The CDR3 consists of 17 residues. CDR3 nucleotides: TGTGCCAGCAGCCTTTCCTATCTAGCGGGGAGCATCAATGAGCAGTTCTTC. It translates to CASSLSYLAGSINEQFF.

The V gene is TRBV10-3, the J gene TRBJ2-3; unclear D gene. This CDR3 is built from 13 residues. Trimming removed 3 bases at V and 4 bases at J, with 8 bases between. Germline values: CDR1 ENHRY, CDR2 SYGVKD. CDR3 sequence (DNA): TGTGCCATCAGTGAAGGCAGATCAGATACGCAGTATTTT. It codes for CAISEGRSDTQYF.

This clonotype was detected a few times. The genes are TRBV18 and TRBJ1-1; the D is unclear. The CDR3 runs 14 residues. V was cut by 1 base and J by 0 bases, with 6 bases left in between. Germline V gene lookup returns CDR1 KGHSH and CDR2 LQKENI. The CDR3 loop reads CASSPRGVNTEAFF. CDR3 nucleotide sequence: TGTGCCAGCTCACCACGGGGAGTGAACACTGAAGCTTTCTTT.

This CDR3 reads CASTGAGGSYNEQFF. The CDR3 DNA follows: TGTGCCAGCACCGGCGCGGGCGGCTCCTACAATGAGCAGTTCTTC. V gene TRBV6-5 combines with J gene TRBJ2-1, with D perhaps matching TRBD2 (5 bases). From germline, CDR1 is MNHEY and CDR2 SVGAGI. This CDR3 region has 15 residues. Trimming shortened V by 7 bases and J by 0 bases, and 13 bases separated the two germline ends.

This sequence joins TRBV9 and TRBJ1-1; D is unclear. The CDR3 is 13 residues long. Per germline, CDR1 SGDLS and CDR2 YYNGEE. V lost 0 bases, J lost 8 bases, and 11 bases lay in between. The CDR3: CASSVDGRGEAFF. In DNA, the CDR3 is TGTGCCAGCAGCGTAGACGGCCGAGGAGAAGCTTTCTTT.

CDR3 protein: CASSRLAGLNTDTQYF. CDR3 DNA sequence: TGTGCCAGCAGCCGACTAGCGGGCCTCAACACAGATACGCAGTATTTT. V gene TRBV3-1 combines with J gene TRBJ2-3; 10 nucleotides match TRBD2. After removal of 4 bases from V and 2 bases from J, the junction contained 6 bases not matched to a gene. Germline values: CDR1 LGHDT, CDR2 YNNKEL (reference sequence). The CDR3 loop spans 16 amino acids.

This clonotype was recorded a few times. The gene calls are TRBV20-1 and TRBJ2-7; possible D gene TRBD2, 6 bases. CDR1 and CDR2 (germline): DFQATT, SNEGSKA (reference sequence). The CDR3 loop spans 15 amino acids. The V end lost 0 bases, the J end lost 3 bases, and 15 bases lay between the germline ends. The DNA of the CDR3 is TGCAGTGCTAGAGATCCGGGGGACCCTGACTACGAGCAGTACTTC. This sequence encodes CSARDPGDPDYEQYF.

The CDR3 protein is CASSSRGGFSAFF. The CDR3 DNA follows: TGTGCCAGCAGCTCTCGAGGGGGGTTCTCAGCTTTCTTT. This sequence joins TRBV12-3 or TRBV12-4 and TRBJ1-1; a possible D gene is TRBD1 (6 bases). V was cut by 6 bases and J by 10 bases, with 18 bases left in between. The CDR3 has 13 amino acids.